This entry features one T cell receptor beta chain sequence. Antigen unknown. The read falls 3 residues short of the CDR3 end, and the missing part is taken from the germline J gene. The CDR3 contains 14 residues. Germline trimming cut 5 bases from V and 0 bases from J; bases unmatched to any gene: 3. Germline-derived CDR1 and CDR2 are MNHEY and SVGEGT. This entry belongs to a study of Tregs in tolerant kidney transplant recipients. Whole-study context: Recipients received nonmyeloablative bone marrow transplants from related graft donors, with transient mixed chimerism.

Whole-study results and caveats: Donor-specific Treg expansion exceeded global Treg expansion in tolerant patients, suggesting antigen drive. This study did not directly address biological reproducibility.

Produced via immunoSEQ multiplex PCR; TCRdb's table is partial and in-frame only. The sample is made up of about 30,000 clones, and the top ten hold approximately 15% of it. V is TRBV6-2 or TRBV6-3 and J is TRBJ2-7, with 8 bases aligning to TRBD2. The source was CD8+ T cells from blood, collected before the transplant. The receptor was derived from a human donor who received a combined kidney and bone marrow transplant. The sequenced part of the CDR3 DNA is TGTGCCAGCAGTCTAGCGGGTAGCTCCTACGAG. Translating gives CASSLAGSSYE. The CDR3 reads in full as CASSLAGSSYEQYF.